Following are 17 T cell receptor beta chains from one sample sequenced in a study of blood T cell repertoires in COVID-19. Sequencing used immunoSEQ multiplex PCR; TCRdb keeps in-frame clones, though not all of them. The table includes about 250,000 clones, approximately 89% detected once. The sample consisted of PBMCs or T cells enriched from blood (not recorded which). These receptors were collected from a young woman with acute COVID-19.

This chain links TRBV6-6 with TRBJ2-3; 8 bases line up with TRBD1. The germline CDR1 and CDR2 sequences are MNHNY and SVGAGI (reference sequence). After removal of 6 bases from V and 2 bases from J, the junction contained 7 bases not matched to a gene. This CDR3 contains 15 residues. CDR3 region: CASRHGQGHTDTQYF. DNA of the CDR3: TGTGCCAGCAGGCACGGACAGGGTCACACAGATACGCAGTATTTT.

This clone occurred once. J is TRBJ1-2 and V is TRBV7-9; 8 positions match TRBD1. Germline CDR1 reads SEHNR; CDR2 reads FQNEAQ (reference sequence). This CDR3 contains 13 residues. The V and J ends lost 5 bases and 4 bases, in that order; junction bases with no gene match: 3. The CDR3 DNA is TGTGCCAGCAGCCCAGGGGGCGCCTATGGCTACACCTTC. Amino acids: CASSPGGAYGYTF.

This chain links TRBV3-1 (or the pseudogene TRBV3-2) with TRBJ2-5; 9 bases match TRBD1. The germline V gene encodes CDR1 LGHDT and CDR2 YNNKEL (reference sequence). CDR3 length: 17 amino acids. V lost 1 base and J lost 5; bases outside the gene matches: 11. DNA for the CDR3: TGTGCCAGCAGCCAAGTTACAGGGGGCGGAATGTGGGAGACCCAGTACTTC. Protein sequence: CASSQVTGGGMWETQYF.

The gene calls are TRBV30 and TRBJ1-3; 7 nucleotides match TRBD1. The CDR3 runs to 14 residues. Germline trimming cut 8 bases from V and 3 bases from J; bases unmatched to any gene: 10. Germline values: CDR1 GTSNPN, CDR2 SVGIG (reference sequence). CDR3 nucleotides: TGTGCCCTAGAAGGAGGGGGCGGTGGAAACACCATATATTTT. Protein sequence: CALEGGGGGNTIYF.

The gene calls are TRBV9 and TRBJ1-4, with D possibly TRBD1 on 6 matching bases. Germline V lookup: CDR1 SGDLS, CDR2 YYNGEE. V lost 1 base and J 8 bases, leaving 15 bases between the germline ends. The CDR3 runs to 15 residues. The DNA of the CDR3 is TGTGCCAGCAGCGTATCCGGGACGGGGGGCGAAAAACTGTTTTTT. This translates into CASSVSGTGGEKLFF.

The rearrangement joins TRBV10-3 to TRBJ1-2, with D uncertain. This CDR3 is built from 11 residues. From germline, CDR1 is ENHRY and CDR2 SYGVKD. The V and J ends lost 7 bases and 5 bases respectively, with 8 bases between them. CDR3 bases: TGTGCCATCATGGCCGGGTATGGCTACACCTTC. Translated: CAIMAGYGYTF.

The chain combines TRBV2 with TRBJ1-1, with a tentative D call TRBD1 (5 bases). The V gene's germline CDR1 is SNHLY and CDR2 FYNNEI. There are 11 residues in the CDR3. Trimming left V 0 bases short and J 12 bases short, with 8 bases between. In DNA, the CDR3 is TGTGCCAGCAGTGAAGCGGGGGGAACTTTCTTT. Residues: CASSEAGGTFF.

This clone has a single count. The chain carries TRBV10-1 and TRBJ1-1, with D tentatively TRBD1 (5 bases). The CDR3 is made up of 13 amino acids. Germline V gene lookup returns CDR1 WNHNN and CDR2 SYGVQD (reference sequence). Trimming took off 5 bases at V and 0 bases at J, with 7 bases between the two ends. The CDR3 loop is CASSQGLNTEAFF. Here the CDR3 DNA reads TGCGCCAGCAGTCAGGGCCTGAACACTGAAGCTTTCTTT.

The chain carries TRBV30 and TRBJ2-5; 7 nucleotides match TRBD2. The V and J ends lost 4 bases and 5 bases, in that order; junction bases with no gene match: 7. The CDR3 spans 13 residues. Germline lookup yields CDR1 GTSNPN and CDR2 SVGIG (reference sequence). CDR3 DNA sequence: TGTGCCTGGAACCCCCGGGGGGTCGAGACCCAGTACTTC. It specifies CAWNPRGVETQYF.

The chain couples TRBV5-8 to TRBJ1-1; 10 bases are shared with TRBD1. Germline V gene sequence: CDR1 SGHTS, CDR2 YDEGEE. J gave up 4 bases and V 4 bases, and 7 bases lay outside the gene matches. CDR3 size: 15 residues. CDR3 loop: CASSPQWDRGTEAFF. CDR3 nucleotide sequence: TGTGCCAGCAGCCCGCAGTGGGACAGGGGCACTGAAGCTTTCTTT.

The gene calls are TRBV6-5 and TRBJ1-5; TRBD1 might be the D (6 bases). CDR1 and CDR2 from the germline V gene are MNHEY and SVGAGI. The CDR3 consists of 15 residues. V was cut by 5 bases and J by 5 bases, with 16 bases left in between. The CDR3 nucleotides are TGTGCCAGCAGTCACACCCTACAGGGTTATCAGCCCCAGCATTTT. This translates into CASSHTLQGYQPQHF.

The chain combines TRBV29-1 with TRBJ2-7, with D tentatively TRBD2 (5 bases). Trimming cost V 7 bases and J 6 bases, with 16 bases left between them. This CDR3 is 12 amino acids long. CDR1 is SQVTM and CDR2 is ANQGSEA in the germline V gene. This CDR3 is CSARFGVAEQYF. The CDR3 DNA is TGCAGCGCCCGATTCGGGGTCGCCGAGCAGTACTTC.

This rearrangement joins TRBV2 to TRBJ2-7; D perhaps matches TRBD1 (6 bases). The CDR3 is 15 amino acids. Trimming left V 4 bases short and J 6 bases short, with 19 bases between. CDR1 SNHLY and CDR2 FYNNEI come from the germline V gene. CDR3 protein: CASSVGDRFSGEQYF. CDR3 bases: TGTGCCAGCAGTGTGGGAGACAGGTTCTCAGGCGAGCAGTACTTC.

This chain uses TRBV7-3 with TRBJ2-2; 8 bases are a match to TRBD2. The germline CDR1 and CDR2 sequences are SGHTA and FQGTGA. This CDR3 is built from 16 residues. After removal of 4 bases from V and 1 base from J, the junction contained 5 bases not matched to a gene. For the CDR3, the DNA is TGTGCCAGCAGCTCCCCCGGGACTAGGAACACCGGGGAGCTGTTTTTT. Its translation is CASSSPGTRNTGELFF.

This chain joins TRBV7-6 and TRBJ2-2; TRBD1 might be the D (5 bases). Germline CDR1 and CDR2: SGHVS and FNYEAQ. This CDR3 contains 15 residues. Trimming stripped 6 bases from V and 1 base from J, with 12 bases between. CDR3: CASSQRGLNTGELFF. CDR3 bases: TGTGCCAGCAGTCAAAGGGGCCTGAACACCGGGGAGCTGTTTTTT.

This sequence joins TRBV11-2 and TRBJ1-3, with D perhaps TRBD1 (5 bases). The CDR3 runs 15 residues. Germline CDR1 is SGHAT and CDR2 is FQNNGV. V lost 5 bases and J 1 base, leaving 12 bases between the germline ends. The CDR3 reads CASSRVGGSGNTIYF. DNA of the CDR3: TGTGCCAGCAGCCGGGTCGGGGGTTCTGGAAACACCATATATTTT.

V is TRBV27 and J is TRBJ2-1; D possibly corresponds to TRBD2 (6 bases). Trimming removed 4 bases at V and 4 bases at J, with 11 bases between. From germline, CDR1 is MNHEY and CDR2 SMNVEV (reference sequence). The CDR3 sequence is 14 residues long. The CDR3 nucleotides read TGTGCCAGCAGTTCCGCGGGGTCGTACAATGAGCAGTTCTTC. Amino acids: CASSSAGSYNEQFF.